The source of this TCR beta chain is a study of T cell clonality in common variable immunodeficiency. Each donor provided about 4.5 to 8.5 ml of heparinized whole blood. Sequencing input was equivalent genomic DNA from CVID and controls. TCRdb's copy holds only in-frame clones and misses some; the assay was immunoSEQ multiplex PCR. The sample presents approximately 64,000 clones, none singletons. Study observations and caveats: Authors noted CVID clonality's cause needs subpopulation repertoire sequencing.

Germline loops: CDR1 MDHEN, CDR2 SYDVKM. CDR3 length equals 16 residues. V was pared by 5 bases and J by 3 bases, with 10 bases of the junction left unmatched. This clone has ten or more counts. What it binds is unknown. Read data end 3 residues before the CDR3 end; the end is taken from the germline J gene. Sequenced material: peripheral blood mononuclear cells. The rearrangement uses TRBV28 and TRBJ2-1, with 7 bases lining up with TRBD2. The clonotype was recovered from a person between 18 and 75 years old in good health. Here the CDR3 reads CASSPGRTRDYNEQFF. The CDR3 DNA, read in part, is TGTGCCAGCAGTCCAGGTCGGACTAGGGACTACAATGAG.